Below, 21 T cell receptor beta chains from the same sample are listed, as sequenced in a study of blood T cell repertoires in COVID-19. Profiled with immunoSEQ multiplex PCR; TCRdb holds only in-frame clones, not every one. The sample contains some 240,000 clones, roughly 80% of which appear only once. The sequenced sample was PBMCs or T cells enriched from blood (not recorded which). The receptors come from a man aged 50 or older who had recovered from COVID-19.

V is TRBV9 and J is TRBJ1-2; 10 nucleotides align to TRBD1. The CDR3 is 13 amino acids. Losses at the gene ends were 4 bases for V and 6 bases for J; bases not matched to a gene: 3. The germline gives CDR1 SGDLS, CDR2 YYNGEE. The CDR3 DNA follows: TGTGCCAGCAGCCTAGGGACAGGGGATGGCTACACCTTC. Translating it yields CASSLGTGDGYTF. Full variable domain (outside the CDR3, taken from reference TRBV9 and TRBJ1-2): DSGVTQTPKHLITATGQRVTLRCSPRSGDLSVYWYQQSLDQGLQFLIQYYNGEERAKGNILERFSAQQFPDLHSELNLSSLELGDSALYFCASSLGTGDGYTFGSGTRLTVV.

The CDR3 loop reads CASSLVGRGVTDTQYF. CDR3 bases: TGCGCCAGCAGCTTGGTTGGCAGGGGAGTCACAGATACGCAGTATTTT. This chain connects TRBV5-1 to TRBJ2-3; tentative D call: TRBD1 (6 bases). The germline V gene has CDR1 SGHRS and CDR2 YFSETQ. Trimming cost V 0 bases and J 2 bases, with 13 bases left between them. CDR3 length equals 16 residues. Complete variable domain (other parts from reference TRBV5-1 and TRBJ2-3): KAGVTQTPRYLIKTRGQQVTLSCSPISGHRSVSWYQQTPGQGLQFLFEYFSETQRNKGNFPGRFSGRQFSNSRSEMNVSTLELGDSALYLCASSLVGRGVTDTQYFGPGTRLTVL.

DNA for the CDR3: TGTGCCAGCAGTTCAACCGGGACAGAAAAGACTAGCGGGTCAAGGCGCTACAATGAGCAGTTCTTC. Its protein is CASSSTGTEKTSGSRRYNEQFF. The V and J genes are TRBV3-1 (or the pseudogene TRBV3-2) and TRBJ2-1; TRBD2 matches 10 bases. J gave up 3 bases and V 6 bases, and 26 bases lay outside the gene matches. The CDR3 is 22 residues long. Per germline, CDR1 LGHDT and CDR2 YNNKEL (reference sequence).

The CDR3 sequence is CASSVSVNTEAFF. CDR3 DNA sequence: TGTGCCAGCAGTGTCTCAGTGAACACTGAAGCTTTCTTT. The rearrangement uses TRBV2 and TRBJ1-1; no clear D gene. This CDR3 region has 13 residues. CDR1 SNHLY and CDR2 FYNNEI come from the germline V gene. Trimming pared 4 bases from V and 0 bases from J, leaving 6 bases between.

The CDR3 is CASSPRSGIDYEQYF. CDR3 nucleotides: TGTGCCAGCTCACCACGTAGCGGGATAGACTACGAGCAGTACTTC. The V and J genes are TRBV18 and TRBJ2-7, with TRBD2 matching 8 bases. Germline values: CDR1 KGHSH, CDR2 LQKENI. The CDR3 totals 15 residues. V lost 1 base and J lost 3; bases outside the gene matches: 5.

The CDR3 region is CASSPSPLYGYTF. The CDR3 nucleotides read TGTGCCAGCTCACCCAGTCCCCTCTATGGCTACACCTTC. The chain couples TRBV18 to TRBJ1-2; D remains unclear. The CDR3 is 13 amino acids. Trimming took off 3 bases at V and 4 bases at J, with 9 bases between the two ends. From germline, CDR1 is KGHSH and CDR2 LQKENI.

In its sample, this clone was seen once. The chain is built from TRBV5-5 and TRBJ2-5, with 9 bases fitting TRBD1. The trim removed 6 bases at V and 3 bases at J, leaving 6 bases unmatched. The germline gives CDR1 SGHKS, CDR2 YYEKEE (reference sequence). The CDR3 sequence is 14 residues long. The CDR3 here is CASTSTGGEETQYF. The CDR3, as DNA: TGTGCCAGCACCTCGACAGGGGGGGAAGAGACCCAGTACTTC.

CDR3 residues: CASSLSVGNEQFF. The CDR3 DNA sequence: TGTGCCAGCAGCTTAAGCGTCGGCAATGAGCAGTTCTTC. V is TRBV7-3 and J is TRBJ2-1, with D hard to call. The CDR3 has 13 amino acids. Germline assignment: CDR1 SGHTA and CDR2 FQGTGA. V lost 1 base and J lost 6, with 7 bases in between.

In its sample, this clone was seen a few times. V and J are TRBV27 and TRBJ2-7, with TRBD1 matching over 8 bases. The germline V gene has CDR1 MNHEY and CDR2 SMNVEV (reference sequence). The CDR3 loop spans 15 amino acids. After removal of 0 bases from V and 3 bases from J, the junction contained 4 bases not matched to a gene. The CDR3: CASSLSRTGYYEQYF. CDR3 nucleotides: TGTGCCAGCAGTTTATCGCGGACAGGGTACTACGAGCAGTACTTC.

The chain couples TRBV3-1 (or the pseudogene TRBV3-2) to TRBJ1-6; D gene unclear. The CDR3 loop spans 12 amino acids. Trimming stripped 0 bases from V and 10 bases from J, with 4 bases between. Germline V gene sequence: CDR1 LGHDT, CDR2 YNNKEL (reference sequence). The CDR3, as DNA: TGTGCCAGCAGCCAAGAGGCCTCACCCCTCCACTTT. It codes for CASSQEASPLHF.

The genes are TRBV29-1 and TRBJ1-2; D is perhaps TRBD1 (6 bases). The CDR3 contains 14 residues. Germline V gene data show CDR1 as SQVTM and CDR2 as ANQGSEA. V was pared by 3 bases and J by 1 base, with 12 bases between. The CDR3 bases are TGCAGCGTTGACCGATACAGGGTTAACTATGGCTACACCTTC. Protein sequence: CSVDRYRVNYGYTF.

The chain combines TRBV9 with TRBJ2-2, with 7 bases that match TRBD1. The germline CDR1 and CDR2 sequences are SGDLS and YYNGEE. This CDR3 spans 16 amino acids. V gave up 4 bases and J gave up 0 bases; unmatched junction bases: 6. DNA for the CDR3: TGTGCCAGCAGCCCCGGGACAGTCCCGAACACCGGGGAGCTGTTTTTT. Translating gives CASSPGTVPNTGELFF.

The genes are TRBV6-5 and TRBJ2-5; D is possibly TRBD1 (7 bases). The V end lost 4 bases, the J end lost 7 bases, and 16 bases lay between the germline ends. CDR1 and CDR2 from the germline V gene are MNHEY and SVGAGI. The CDR3 sequence is 14 residues long. CDR3 sequence: CASSFGQVGGTQYF. The CDR3 DNA reads as TGTGCCAGCAGTTTCGGACAGGTCGGGGGGACCCAGTACTTC.

The V call is TRBV7-3, the J call TRBJ2-5; 9 nucleotides agree with TRBD1. This CDR3 comprises 14 residues. Germline-derived CDR1 and CDR2 are SGHTA and FQGTGA. The junction had 6 bases not matched to a gene; V was cut back by 5 bases and J by 5 bases. The CDR3 here is CASSPTGGGETQYF. CDR3 DNA sequence: TGTGCCAGCAGCCCAACAGGGGGCGGGGAGACCCAGTACTTC.

J is TRBJ1-1 and V is TRBV28; 7 nucleotides align to TRBD1. The CDR3 totals 14 residues. The V and J ends lost 7 bases and 1 base, in that order; junction bases with no gene match: 6. Germline-derived CDR1 and CDR2 are MDHEN and SYDVKM. This CDR3 reads CASIRQGWNTEAFF. CDR3 DNA: TGTGCCAGCATTCGACAGGGATGGAACACTGAAGCTTTCTTT. Using reference TRBV28 and TRBJ1-1 for the parts outside the CDR3, the full variable domain is DVKVTQSSRYLVKRTGEKVFLECVQDMDHENMFWYRQDPGLGLRLIYFSYDVKMKEKGDIPEGYSVSREKKERFSLILESASTNQTSMYLCASIRQGWNTEAFFGQGTRLTVV.

This clone turned up a few times. The chain joins TRBV6-5 to TRBJ2-7; D might be TRBD1 (5 bases). The CDR3 runs 14 residues. V was trimmed by 6 bases and J by 2 bases, leaving 14 bases between them. Germline CDR1 is MNHEY and CDR2 is SVGAGI. The chain's CDR3 is CASRYDRKAYEQYF. Written as DNA, the CDR3 is TGTGCCAGCAGGTACGACAGAAAAGCCTACGAGCAGTACTTC.

The J gene is TRBJ1-4, the V gene TRBV7-2; possibly TRBD1 for D (5 bases). This CDR3 spans 15 amino acids. V lost 4 bases and J 0 bases, leaving 9 bases between the germline ends. From germline, CDR1 is SGHTA and CDR2 FQGNSA. CDR3 region: CASSSQTATNEKLFF. DNA of the CDR3: TGTGCCAGCAGCTCCCAGACAGCAACTAATGAAAAACTGTTTTTT.

The chain links TRBV5-6 to TRBJ2-7; 7 bases map to TRBD1. The germline V gene has CDR1 SGHDT and CDR2 YYEEEE. V shed 3 bases and J 9 bases; nucleotides not matched to a gene: 12. The CDR3 consists of 14 residues. CDR3 sequence reads: CASSSGTADIVQYF. The CDR3 nucleotides are TGTGCCAGCAGCTCCGGGACAGCGGACATAGTGCAGTACTTC.

The CDR3 coding sequence is TGTGCCAGTAGTCCTCGGACAGGGGGCGCGGGGGTCCAGCCCCAGCATTTT. Its translation is CASSPRTGGAGVQPQHF. The rearrangement joins TRBV19 to TRBJ1-5; 11 nucleotides match TRBD1. After removal of 5 bases from V and 7 bases from J, the junction contained 13 bases not matched to a gene. The CDR3 is 17 amino acids. Per the germline V gene, CDR1 is LNHDA and CDR2 is SQIVND (reference sequence).

The rearrangement links TRBV27 to TRBJ2-7; 9 positions agree with TRBD1. The V gene end was trimmed by 3 bases and the J gene end by 6 bases; junction bases not matched to a gene: 3. The length of the CDR3 is 13 residues. Per germline, CDR1 MNHEY and CDR2 SMNVEV (reference sequence). Written as DNA, the CDR3 is TGTGCCAGCAGTTTGAGGACAGGGGTCGAGCAGTACTTC. Its translation is CASSLRTGVEQYF.

The rearrangement uses TRBV6-5 and TRBJ2-7, with D maybe TRBD1 (5 bases). The V and J ends lost 2 bases and 2 bases respectively, with 10 bases between them. Germline V lookup: CDR1 MNHEY, CDR2 SVGAGI. The CDR3 runs 14 residues. The CDR3 DNA sequence: TGTGCCAGCAGTTACCGGCCAGGGACCTACGAGCAGTACTTC. It codes for CASSYRPGTYEQYF.